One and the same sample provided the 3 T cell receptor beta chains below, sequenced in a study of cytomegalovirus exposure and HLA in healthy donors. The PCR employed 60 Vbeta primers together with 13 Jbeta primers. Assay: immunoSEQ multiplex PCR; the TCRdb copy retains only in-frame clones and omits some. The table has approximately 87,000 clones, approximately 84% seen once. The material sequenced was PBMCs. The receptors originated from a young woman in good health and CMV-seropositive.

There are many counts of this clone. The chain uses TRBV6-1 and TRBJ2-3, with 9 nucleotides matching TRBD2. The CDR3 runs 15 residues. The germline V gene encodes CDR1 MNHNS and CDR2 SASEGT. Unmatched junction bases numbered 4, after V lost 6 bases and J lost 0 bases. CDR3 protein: CASSLLAGSTDTQYF. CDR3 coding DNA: TGTGCCAGCAGCCTTCTAGCGGGGAGCACAGATACGCAGTATTTT.

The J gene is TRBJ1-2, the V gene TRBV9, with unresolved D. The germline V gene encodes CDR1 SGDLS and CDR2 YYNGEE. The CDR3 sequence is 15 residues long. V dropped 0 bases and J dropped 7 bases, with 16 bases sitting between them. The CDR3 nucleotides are TGTGCCAGCAGCGTAGGTGACGTCGGGGTCTTTGGCTACACCTTC. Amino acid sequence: CASSVGDVGVFGYTF.

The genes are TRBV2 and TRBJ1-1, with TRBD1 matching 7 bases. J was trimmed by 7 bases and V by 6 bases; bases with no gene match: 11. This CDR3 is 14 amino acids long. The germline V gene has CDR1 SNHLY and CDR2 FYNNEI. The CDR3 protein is CASSRTGSTFEAFF. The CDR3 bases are TGTGCCAGCAGCCGGACAGGTTCCACCTTTGAAGCTTTCTTT.